The source of this T cell receptor beta chain is a study of PD-1 blockade in classical Hodgkin lymphoma. The protocol was immunoSEQ multiplex PCR, while the TCRdb copy is restricted to in-frame clones and leaves out a portion. The table lists about 6,000 clones, more than 50% of them singletons. This clone is classed as large. Following autologous stem cell transplantation, relapse occurred in every patient, and exposure to brentuximab vedotin varied. From thawed PBMCs, magnetic negative selection was used to isolate the CD8+ T cells. From germline, CDR1 is SNHLY and CDR2 FYNNEI. The CDR3 loop spans 14 amino acids. After removal of 7 bases from V and 10 bases from J, the junction contained 13 bases not matched to a gene.

This chain joins TRBV2 and TRBJ1-2; TRBD1 aligns across 9 bases. The source of this sequence is a human donor with classical Hodgkin lymphoma. Material: CD8+ T cells from blood, obtained at baseline. In DNA form, the CDR3 reads TGTGCCAGCATCTCCGGACAGGGGCCTCCGGTCTACACCTTC. Protein product: CASISGQGPPVYTF.